The next 25 T cell receptor beta chains were all read from a single sample in a study of T cell repertoires in cytomegalovirus infection. TCRdb passed the reads through MiXCR, listing each CDR3 protein once. The sample yields 90,000 to 120,000 distinct CDR3 sequences, under 25% seen once. Material for sequencing was CD8+ T cells from PBMCs. The source of these receptors is a human donor in good health (CMV status not recorded). Some clones in this sample may be carry-over from other donors' samples.

This clonotype was detected many times. The genes are TRBV6-1 and TRBJ2-1; 7 bases agree with TRBD1. The junction had 4 bases not matched to a gene; V was cut back by 8 bases and J by 6 bases. CDR3 length equals 12 residues. Germline V gene sequence: CDR1 MNHNS, CDR2 SASEGT. The CDR3 loop is CASPGQPNEQFF. Written as DNA, the CDR3 is TGTGCCAGCCCGGGACAGCCCAATGAGCAGTTCTTC.

The table lists this clonotype with many counts. In DNA, the CDR3 is TGTGCCAGCAGCGCCGGGACTGTGAACACCGGGGAGCTGTTTTTT. Encoded protein: CASSAGTVNTGELFF. This sequence joins TRBV5-5 and TRBJ2-2, with D perhaps matching TRBD2 (6 bases). The CDR3 has 15 residues. V was cut by 4 bases and J by 1 base, with 11 bases left in between. Per germline, CDR1 SGHKS and CDR2 YYEKEE (reference sequence).

The chain couples TRBV2 to TRBJ2-4, with 8 bases lining up with TRBD1. The length of the CDR3 is 19 residues. V lost 0 bases, J lost 5 bases, and 15 bases stayed unmatched. Germline CDR1 is SNHLY and CDR2 is FYNNEI. The chain's CDR3 is CASSEARGQERYRENIQYF. CDR3 nucleotides: TGTGCCAGCAGTGAAGCGCGGGGACAGGAGCGCTACCGAGAAAACATTCAGTACTTC. The full variable domain, with the rest looked up from reference TRBV2 and TRBJ2-4, is EPEVTQTPSHQVTQMGQEVILRCVPISNHLYFYWYRQILGQKVEFLVSFYNNEISEKSEIFDDQFSVERPDGSNFTLKIRSTKLEDSAMYFCASSEARGQERYRENIQYFGAGTRLSVL.

A few counts support this clonotype. The CDR3 region has the DNA TGTGCCACCAGCAGAGCCCCACTAGCGGGAACCTACAATGAGCAGTTCTTC. This codes for CATSRAPLAGTYNEQFF. J is TRBJ2-1 and V is TRBV15; 10 nucleotides match TRBD2. From germline, CDR1 is LNHNV and CDR2 YYDKDF (reference sequence). V was pared by 1 base and J by 2 bases, with 5 bases of the junction left unmatched. The CDR3 length is 17 residues. Using reference TRBV15 and TRBJ2-1 for the parts outside the CDR3, the full variable domain is DAMVIQNPRYQVTQFGKPVTLSCSQTLNHNVMYWYQQKSSQAPKLLFHYYDKDFNNEADTPDNFQSRRPNTSFCFLDIRSPGLGDTAMYLCATSRAPLAGTYNEQFFGPGTRLTVL.

There are many counts of this clonotype. V and J are TRBV7-6 and TRBJ2-2; 8 bases map to TRBD2. With 3 bases clipped from V and 6 bases from J, the junction kept 6 bases outside the gene matches. CDR3 length equals 15 residues. Germline V CDR1 and CDR2: SGHVS, FNYEAQ. The CDR3 sequence is CASSFAGGGAGELFF. CDR3 coding DNA: TGTGCCAGCAGCTTCGCGGGAGGCGGAGCCGGGGAGCTGTTTTTT.

Written as DNA, the CDR3 is TGTGCCAGCAGCCCTATAGGACACCAGCAGTACTTC. Its translation: CASSPIGHQQYF. The chain joins TRBV7-9 to TRBJ2-7, with D perhaps matching TRBD1 (5 bases). This CDR3 contains 12 residues. CDR1 and CDR2 from the germline V gene are SEHNR and FQNEAQ (reference sequence). The V end was cut by 5 bases, the J end by 8 bases, with 13 bases between.

Many counts were recorded for this clonotype. The rearrangement links TRBV7-9 to TRBJ2-7; D possibly corresponds to TRBD2 (6 bases). The CDR3 is 16 residues long. In germline, CDR1 is SEHNR, CDR2 FQNEAQ (reference sequence). The ends were cut back, 2 bases at V and 2 bases at J, with 16 bases in the middle. CDR3 DNA sequence: TGTGCCAGCAGCTTACGGGACGGGAGCGCCCCCTACGAGCAGTACTTC. It encodes CASSLRDGSAPYEQYF.

This clonotype was recorded a few times. Here the CDR3 DNA reads TGTGCCAGCAGCCAAGAGGGGACTAGCAGGTCCTACGAGCAGTACTTC. Its translation: CASSQEGTSRSYEQYF. This chain links TRBV4-2 with TRBJ2-7; TRBD2 matches at 9 bases. Germline assignment: CDR1 LGHNA and CDR2 YNFKEQ. This CDR3 is 16 amino acids long. Trimming took 0 bases from V and 1 from J; bases not matched to a gene: 4.

This rearrangement joins TRBV6-5 to TRBJ2-5; perhaps D is TRBD1 or TRBD2 (5 bases each). With 0 bases removed from V and 1 base from J, the gap between germline ends came to 18 bases. CDR1 MNHEY and CDR2 SVGAGI come from the germline V gene. The CDR3 has 18 residues. The CDR3 sequence: CASSYSPSGPLLQETQYF. CDR3 coding DNA: TGTGCCAGCAGTTACTCTCCTTCGGGGCCACTACTCCAAGAGACCCAGTACTTC.

The chain couples TRBV11-2 to TRBJ1-4, with 7 nucleotides matching TRBD1. CDR3 length equals 13 residues. Germline V lookup: CDR1 SGHAT, CDR2 FQNNGV. The J segment lost 6 bases and the V segment lost 7 bases, leaving 5 bases of the junction unmatched. DNA for the CDR3: TGTGCCAGCACACGACAGGGCCATGAAAAACTGTTTTTT. Its protein product is CASTRQGHEKLFF.

V and J are TRBV20-1 and TRBJ2-7, with unresolved D. The CDR3 consists of 15 residues. Trimming cost V 0 bases and J 3 bases, with 15 bases left between them. CDR1 is DFQATT and CDR2 is SNEGSKA in the germline V gene (reference sequence). This chain's CDR3 is CSARDQLDIRYEQYF. DNA of the CDR3: TGCAGTGCTAGAGATCAATTGGATATCCGCTACGAGCAGTACTTC.

This clonotype was found many times. This chain uses TRBV7-8 with TRBJ2-3; the D is unclear. Looked up from germline, CDR1 is SGHVS and CDR2 is FQNEAQ. V was trimmed by 1 base and J by 2 bases, leaving 4 bases between them. This CDR3 is built from 13 residues. The CDR3 region is CASSLVLTDTQYF. For the CDR3, the DNA is TGTGCCAGCAGCTTAGTCCTCACAGATACGCAGTATTTT.

This clonotype was counted many times. The gene calls are TRBV28 and TRBJ2-5; 13 nucleotides line up with TRBD2. Per the germline V gene, CDR1 is MDHEN and CDR2 is SYDVKM. The CDR3 has 15 residues. J was trimmed by 5 bases and V by 5 bases; bases with no gene match: 5. This CDR3 reads CASSKGLAGRETQYF. Here the CDR3 DNA reads TGTGCCAGCAGTAAGGGACTAGCGGGGCGGGAGACCCAGTACTTC. Based on the CDR3 plus reference TRBV28 and TRBJ2-5, the full variable domain is DVKVTQSSRYLVKRTGEKVFLECVQDMDHENMFWYRQDPGLGLRLIYFSYDVKMKEKGDIPEGYSVSREKKERFSLILESASTNQTSMYLCASSKGLAGRETQYFGPGTRLLVL.

This clonotype was found a few times. This sequence joins TRBV14 and TRBJ2-3; unclear D gene. The CDR3 spans 16 residues. CDR1 is SGHDN, CDR2 FVKESK, per germline. V lost 2 bases, J lost 2 bases, and 14 bases lay in between. DNA for the CDR3: TGTGCCAGCAGCCAAAGACCGGAAGGGTCCACAGATACGCAGTATTTT. This gives the protein CASSQRPEGSTDTQYF.

This clonotype was counted many times. V and J are TRBV5-1 and TRBJ1-2, with TRBD1 matching 7 bases. Germline V gives CDR1 SGHRS, CDR2 YFSETQ. V lost 4 bases, J lost 4 bases, and 19 bases stayed unmatched. CDR3 size: 18 residues. The CDR3 bases are TGCGCCAGCAGCACGCTGGCAGGGACAGAAACACTATCCTATGGCTACACCTTC. Translated, it gives CASSTLAGTETLSYGYTF. The full variable domain, rest sourced from reference TRBV5-1 and TRBJ1-2, is KAGVTQTPRYLIKTRGQQVTLSCSPISGHRSVSWYQQTPGQGLQFLFEYFSETQRNKGNFPGRFSGRQFSNSRSEMNVSTLELGDSALYLCASSTLAGTETLSYGYTFGSGTRLTVV.

This rearrangement joins TRBV4-1 to TRBJ1-1; tentatively, D is TRBD1 (5 bases). This CDR3 is 15 amino acids long. V was clipped by 1 base and J by 5 bases, with 14 bases between them. Looked up from germline, CDR1 is MGHRA and CDR2 is YSYEKL. CDR3 nucleotides: TGCGCCAGCAGCCAAGTTCAGGGTGAAGGGACTGAAGCTTTCTTT. This gives the protein CASSQVQGEGTEAFF.

This chain uses TRBV13 with TRBJ2-7; 12 nucleotides line up with TRBD2. The V segment lost 5 bases and the J segment 2 bases; nucleotides outside the gene matches: 7. This CDR3 contains 16 residues. Germline CDR1 reads PRHDT; CDR2 reads FYEKMQ (reference sequence). The CDR3 spells CASSQTSGGNTYEQYF. Here the CDR3 DNA reads TGTGCCAGCAGCCAAACTAGCGGGGGGAATACCTACGAGCAGTACTTC.

This clonotype was seen ten or more times. V usage is TRBV7-2 and J usage is TRBJ1-1, with 11 bases identical to TRBD1. Trimming removed 2 bases from V and 7 bases from J; junction bases left unmatched: 6. The CDR3 is 15 residues long. Germline loops: CDR1 SGHTA, CDR2 FQGNSA. The CDR3, as DNA: TGTGCCAGCAGCTTATCGGGACAGGGGGGTGGTGAAGCTTTCTTT. This codes for CASSLSGQGGGEAFF.

This clonotype appeared many times. This chain joins TRBV12-3 or TRBV12-4 and TRBJ2-1; 12 nucleotides align to TRBD2. The junction had 14 bases not matched to a gene; V was cut back by 7 bases and J by 4 bases. The CDR3 contains 18 residues. The CDR3 protein is CASTSGLAGGILYNEQFF. The CDR3 DNA sequence: TGTGCCAGCACCTCAGGGCTAGCGGGGGGGATACTATACAATGAGCAGTTCTTC.

This clonotype was detected a few times. V gene TRBV28 combines with J gene TRBJ1-2; D call uncertain. This CDR3 spans 12 amino acids. V was clipped by 6 bases and J by 14 bases, with 19 bases between them. Per germline, CDR1 MDHEN and CDR2 SYDVKM. CDR3 amino acids: CASSIPEVPKTF. CDR3 DNA sequence: TGTGCCAGCAGCATTCCAGAGGTCCCCAAGACCTTC.

This clonotype occurred many times. J is TRBJ1-4 and V is TRBV7-8; D is ambiguous. Looked up from germline, CDR1 is SGHVS and CDR2 is FQNEAQ. The CDR3 extends over 14 amino acids. Trimming removed 5 bases at V and 1 base at J, with 8 bases between. DNA of the CDR3: TGTGCCAGCAGCCCAGGTTTAACTAATGAAAAACTGTTTTTT. Translated: CASSPGLTNEKLFF.

In its sample, this clonotype was seen a few times. CDR3 sequence: CASSFAGQGSEKLFF. The CDR3 nucleotides are TGTGCCAGCAGTTTCGCCGGACAGGGGAGTGAAAAACTGTTTTTT. This sequence joins TRBV12-3 or TRBV12-4 and TRBJ1-4, with 9 bases matching TRBD1. V trimming: 3 bases; J trimming: 7 bases; junction bases outside the gene matches: 6. The CDR3 has 15 residues.

This clonotype was detected a few times. The chain joins TRBV7-9 to TRBJ2-3, with 10 bases that match TRBD2. The junction had 9 bases not matched to a gene; V was cut back by 5 bases and J by 1 base. The germline CDR1 and CDR2 sequences are SEHNR and FQNEAQ (reference sequence). The CDR3 consists of 17 residues. The CDR3 DNA follows: TGTGCCAGCAGCCTGCAGGATACTAGCGGGGGCACAGATACGCAGTATTTT. The encoded protein is CASSLQDTSGGTDTQYF.

As to this clonotype: One base away lies a much larger clone, so this may be a sequencing read error. The CDR3 DNA reads as TGTGCCATCAAAAGACTAGCGGGAAAGAATGAGCAGTACTTC. This translates into CAIKRLAGKNEQYF. The chain is built from TRBV10-3 and TRBJ2-1; the match to TRBD2 covers 11 bases. Near its end, the DNA agrees better with TRBJ2-7, so the J call may be wrong. This CDR3 comprises 14 residues. Germline CDR1 reads ENHRY; CDR2 reads SYGVKD.

This chain connects TRBV7-2 to TRBJ2-7, with D possibly called TRBD1 or TRBD2 (5 bases each). Trimming took off 0 bases at V and 2 bases at J, with 17 bases between the two ends. Per the germline V gene, CDR1 is SGHTA and CDR2 is FQGNSA. This CDR3 region has 17 residues. Written as DNA, the CDR3 is TGTGCCAGCAGCTTAGCCCCGGGGCAGGGTAAGGCCTACGAGCAGTACTTC. Its translation: CASSLAPGQGKAYEQYF.